This is a list of T cell receptor beta chains from one sample in a study of CD8 T cells in Susac syndrome. TCRdb called the immunoSEQ multiplex PCR reads again in MiXCR, with one record for every CDR3 protein. The sample contains 150,000 to 250,000 distinct CDR3 sequences, nearly 95% of which appear only once. The sequencing sample was made of CD4+ T cells from PBMCs. These receptors all come from a human donor with multiple sclerosis. The CDR3 runs from the conserved cysteine through the conserved F or W. The D gene is left open where the match is weak. Not every row has a clone size; where given, it reads once, few, many or a size class.

j_call,clone_size,v_call,d_call,cdr3_aa,cdr3_nt
TRBJ2-3,-,TRBV7-9,-,CASSLMDSSTDTQYF,TGTGCCAGCAGCCTCATGGACAGCAGCACAGATACGCAGTATTTT
TRBJ2-3,few,TRBV24-1,-,CATSDPGPYTDTQYF,TGTGCCACCAGTGATCCCGGACCGTACACAGATACGCAGTATTTT
TRBJ2-1,-,TRBV18,-,CASSQGKGNEQFF,TGTGCCAGCTCTCAGGGGAAGGGCAATGAGCAGTTCTTC
TRBJ2-4,-,TRBV20-1,TRBD2,CSARDPTSGNIQYF,TGCAGTGCTAGAGATCCAACTAGCGGGAACATTCAGTACTTC
TRBJ2-6,-,TRBV20-1,-,CSARGTGSGANVLTF,TGCAGTGCTAGGGGAACAGGGTCTGGGGCCAACGTCCTGACTTTC
TRBJ2-5,once,TRBV12-5,-,CASGLDRAETQYF,TGTGCTAGTGGTTTGGACAGGGCAGAGACCCAGTACTTC
TRBJ2-1,-,TRBV30,-,CAWRPEVKNEQFF,TGTGCCTGGAGACCGGAGGTAAAGAATGAGCAGTTCTTC
TRBJ2-7,-,TRBV19,TRBD2,CASSPGVAGFYEQYF,TGTGCCAGTAGTCCCGGGGTAGCGGGATTCTACGAGCAGTACTTC
TRBJ2-1,once,TRBV4-1,-,CASSQSGVPGLTARGEQFF,TGCGCCAGCAGCCAATCGGGGGTACCGGGACTGACGGCCCGGGGGGAGCAGTTCTTC
TRBJ2-3,-,TRBV6-4,TRBD1,CASRRETGSDTQYF,TGTGCCAGCAGAAGGGAGACAGGGTCGGATACGCAGTATTTT
TRBJ1-1,once,TRBV12-3/TRBV12-4,-,CASRPRVNTEAFF,TGTGCCAGCAGGCCCAGGGTGAACACTGAAGCTTTCTTT
TRBJ1-1,-,TRBV29-1,TRBD1,CSARQGTETEAFF,TGCAGCGCTCGACAGGGGACTGAAACTGAAGCTTTCTTT
TRBJ2-1,-,TRBV7-9,-,CASSPQGGGYNEQFF,TGTGCCAGCAGCCCCCAGGGGGGAGGATACAATGAGCAGTTCTTC
TRBJ1-5,-,TRBV12-3/TRBV12-4,-,CASSLRVDQPQHF,TGTGCCAGCAGCCTCAGGGTGGATCAGCCCCAGCATTTT
TRBJ2-5,-,TRBV5-4,TRBD2,CASSFRLAGAAETQYF,TGTGCCAGCAGCTTTCGACTAGCGGGAGCAGCGGAGACCCAGTACTTC